Following are 26 T cell receptor beta chains from one sample sequenced in a study of T cell responses to AZD1222 COVID-19 vaccine. TCRdb's table, derived via immunoSEQ multiplex PCR, lists solely in-frame clones and lacks some. The sample has roughly 93,000 clones, about 90% seen once; the top ten hold 2.8%. The sample in question was peripheral blood, obtained on day 0 of MenACWY control vaccination. The receptors stem from an adult in good health.

The chain recombines TRBV7-3 with TRBJ2-2; TRBD2 agrees at 7 bases. Germline V gene lookup returns CDR1 SGHTA and CDR2 FQGTGA. V trimming: 1 base; J trimming: 4 bases; junction bases outside the gene matches: 3. CDR3 length: 15 amino acids. CDR3 sequence reads: CASSLIGGSTGELFF. The CDR3 nucleotides read TGTGCCAGCAGCTTAATCGGGGGGAGCACCGGGGAGCTGTTTTTT.

In its sample, this clone was seen a few times. The V gene is TRBV4-2, the J gene TRBJ1-1; tentatively, D is TRBD1 (5 bases). This CDR3 has 16 residues. V was cut by 2 bases and J by 4 bases, with 17 bases left in between. Germline-derived CDR1 and CDR2 are LGHNA and YNFKEQ. CDR3 sequence reads: CASSQLRDSGGTEAFF. CDR3 nucleotide sequence: TGTGCCAGCAGCCAATTACGAGACAGCGGTGGCACTGAAGCTTTCTTT.

The chain carries TRBV5-1 and TRBJ2-7; a weak D match, TRBD1 (7 bases). This CDR3 comprises 16 residues. Germline CDR1 reads SGHRS; CDR2 reads YFSETQ. V was shortened by 5 bases and J by 0 bases, with 18 bases between the two germline ends. The CDR3 bases are TGCGCCAGCAGGAGGGGGGACAGTGCTGGCTCCTACGAGCAGTACTTC. This gives the protein CASRRGDSAGSYEQYF. The complete variable domain, with remaining parts taken from reference TRBV5-1 and TRBJ2-7, reads KAGVTQTPRYLIKTRGQQVTLSCSPISGHRSVSWYQQTPGQGLQFLFEYFSETQRNKGNFPGRFSGRQFSNSRSEMNVSTLELGDSALYLCASRRGDSAGSYEQYFGPGTRLTVT.

The chain uses TRBV18 and TRBJ2-7; a possible D gene is TRBD2 (5 bases). Trimming pared 1 base from V and 3 bases from J, leaving 10 bases between. The CDR3 loop spans 14 amino acids. Per germline, CDR1 KGHSH and CDR2 LQKENI. In nucleotides, the CDR3 is TGTGCCAGCTCACCACTTAGCGTAGACTACGAGCAGTACTTC. Translating it yields CASSPLSVDYEQYF.

The chain employs TRBV27 and TRBJ1-2; TRBD1 matches 12 bases. Germline loops: CDR1 MNHEY, CDR2 SMNVEV (reference sequence). The CDR3 is 14 amino acids. V shed 5 bases, J shed 4 bases, and the junction held 2 bases outside the gene matches. The CDR3: CASSPGQGAYGYTF. CDR3 nucleotide sequence: TGTGCCAGCAGTCCGGGACAGGGGGCCTATGGCTACACCTTC.

The chain has TRBV27 and TRBJ1-1, with D hard to call. The CDR3 consists of 13 residues. V lost 5 bases and J 0 bases, leaving 7 bases between the germline ends. Germline V gives CDR1 MNHEY, CDR2 SMNVEV (reference sequence). This CDR3 reads CASSPRVNTEAFF. CDR3 DNA sequence: TGTGCCAGCAGTCCTCGGGTGAACACTGAAGCTTTCTTT.

The V call is TRBV19, the J call TRBJ1-5, with 7 bases lining up with TRBD1. Germline trimming cut 6 bases from V and 0 bases from J; bases unmatched to any gene: 5. CDR1 and CDR2 from the germline V gene are LNHDA and SQIVND (reference sequence). CDR3 size: 15 residues. The CDR3 loop is CASSQGTVSNQPQHF. CDR3 DNA: TGTGCCAGTAGCCAGGGGACAGTTAGCAATCAGCCCCAGCATTTT.

The chain is built from TRBV27 and TRBJ1-5; 8 nucleotides agree with TRBD1. The ends lost 4 bases at V and 6 bases at J; junction bases unmatched: 8. The germline CDR1 and CDR2 sequences are MNHEY and SMNVEV (reference sequence). This CDR3 has 15 amino acids. In nucleotides, the CDR3 is TGTGCCAGCAGTTCCCGCGTAACAGGGGGTCAGCCCCAGCATTTT. Translation: CASSSRVTGGQPQHF.

This chain joins TRBV27 and TRBJ2-7; D remains ambiguous. V lost 2 bases to trimming and J lost 2 bases, with 13 bases between them. Per germline, CDR1 MNHEY and CDR2 SMNVEV (reference sequence). The CDR3 sequence is 15 residues long. The CDR3 loop reads CASSLGQVGTYEQYF. The DNA of the CDR3 is TGTGCCAGCAGTTTAGGTCAGGTTGGGACCTACGAGCAGTACTTC.

This rearrangement joins TRBV18 to TRBJ1-2; tentative D call: TRBD1 (6 bases). Trimming took off 0 bases at V and 8 bases at J, with 13 bases between the two ends. The CDR3 is 14 residues long. Germline V CDR1 and CDR2: KGHSH, LQKENI. CDR3 sequence reads: CASSPPGTTRGYTF. In DNA, the CDR3 is TGTGCCAGCTCACCACCGGGGACAACGAGAGGCTACACCTTC.

V gene TRBV5-1 combines with J gene TRBJ2-3; D uncertain. This CDR3 has 15 residues. The germline V gene has CDR1 SGHRS and CDR2 YFSETQ. V lost 0 bases and J 0 bases, leaving 8 bases between the germline ends. CDR3 DNA: TGCGCCAGCAGCTTGGGTCAGGCTAGCACAGATACGCAGTATTTT. The encoded protein is CASSLGQASTDTQYF.

J is TRBJ2-2 and V is TRBV7-9; 11 nucleotides align to TRBD2. Germline V CDR1 and CDR2: SEHNR, FQNEAQ (reference sequence). This CDR3 comprises 17 residues. V lost 5 bases to trimming and J lost 6 bases; unmatched junction nucleotides: 11. The CDR3 is CASSLLAGGRHSGELFF. CDR3 nucleotides: TGTGCCAGCAGCCTGCTAGCGGGGGGCCGTCATTCCGGGGAGCTGTTTTTT.

The rearrangement joins TRBV4-1 to TRBJ2-7, with D tentatively TRBD1 or TRBD2 (6 bases each). Germline CDR1 and CDR2: MGHRA and YSYEKL. The CDR3 covers 15 residues. V was pared by 0 bases and J by 1 base, with 10 bases between. CDR3: CASSQEGGRSYEQYF. CDR3 coding DNA: TGCGCCAGCAGCCAAGAAGGGGGGCGGTCCTACGAGCAGTACTTC.

The chain couples TRBV7-9 to TRBJ1-3, with D uncertain. Germline V gene sequence: CDR1 SEHNR, CDR2 FQNEAQ (reference sequence). The CDR3 runs to 13 residues. Trimming shortened V by 1 base and J by 0 bases, and 1 base separated the two germline ends. As DNA, the CDR3 is TGTGCCAGCAGCTTAGACTCTGGAAACACCATATATTTT. Translated, it gives CASSLDSGNTIYF.

J is TRBJ2-7 and V is TRBV11-1, with unresolved D. This CDR3 region has 13 residues. The germline V gene has CDR1 SGHAT and CDR2 FQDESV (reference sequence). V lost 1 base and J 5 bases, leaving 9 bases between the germline ends. CDR3 residues: CASSLGLANEQYF. CDR3 DNA sequence: TGTGCCAGCAGCTTAGGGTTGGCGAACGAGCAGTACTTC.

CDR3 coding DNA: TGTGCCAGCAGCCACGGGACCGATAACTATGGCTACACCTTC. The encoded protein is CASSHGTDNYGYTF. This sequence joins TRBV4-2 and TRBJ1-2, with D perhaps TRBD1 (5 bases). CDR1 is LGHNA, CDR2 YNFKEQ, per germline. V lost 3 bases to trimming and J lost 1 base, with 9 bases between them. The CDR3 runs to 14 residues.

CDR3 residues: CASHTPQGGYTF. The CDR3 DNA follows: TGCGCCAGCCACACCCCGCAGGGTGGCTACACCTTC. The V and J genes are TRBV5-1 and TRBJ1-2; D perhaps matches TRBD1 (5 bases). The germline V and J ends were trimmed by 7 bases and 7 bases, with 14 bases remaining between them. Germline V gene data show CDR1 as SGHRS and CDR2 as YFSETQ. The CDR3 is made up of 12 amino acids.

The J gene is TRBJ2-1, the V gene TRBV6-2 or TRBV6-3; 16 bases agree with TRBD2. Unmatched junction bases numbered 11, after V lost 6 bases and J lost 3 bases. Looked up from germline, CDR1 is MNHEY and CDR2 is SVGEGT. The CDR3 is made up of 19 amino acids. This chain's CDR3 is CASSPAGTSGGAHYNEQFF. The CDR3 DNA is TGTGCCAGCAGCCCTGCCGGGACTAGCGGGGGGGCTCACTACAATGAGCAGTTCTTC.

The rearrangement links TRBV19 to TRBJ1-4; 10 bases fit TRBD1. Germline V CDR1 and CDR2: LNHDA, SQIVND (reference sequence). The V and J ends lost 5 bases and 6 bases, in that order; junction bases with no gene match: 12. The CDR3 has 17 amino acids. DNA of the CDR3: TGTGCCAGTAGTTCCCGGGACAGGGGATGGCTTGATGAAAAACTGTTTTTT. Amino acids: CASSSRDRGWLDEKLFF. Full variable domain (remainder filled in from reference TRBV19 and TRBJ1-4): DGGITQSPKYLFRKEGQNVTLSCEQNLNHDAMYWYRQDPGQGLRLIYYSQIVNDFQKGDIAEGYSVSREKKESFPLTVTSAQKNPTAFYLCASSSRDRGWLDEKLFFGSGTQLSVL.

The V gene is TRBV10-3, the J gene TRBJ2-1, with 10 positions matching TRBD1. The CDR3 loop spans 16 amino acids. The ends lost 6 bases at V and 6 bases at J; junction bases unmatched: 11. Germline V gives CDR1 ENHRY, CDR2 SYGVKD. CDR3 region: CAISQLDRGRSNEQFF. DNA of the CDR3: TGTGCCATCAGCCAACTGGACAGGGGGAGATCCAATGAGCAGTTCTTC.

This clone was detected only once. The chain employs TRBV10-3 and TRBJ1-2; no firm D call. This CDR3 has 13 residues. V was clipped by 2 bases and J by 5 bases, with 9 bases between them. CDR1 is ENHRY, CDR2 SYGVKD, per germline. This chain's CDR3 is CAISETPDYGYTF. In DNA, the CDR3 is TGTGCCATCAGTGAGACACCAGATTATGGCTACACCTTC.

V and J are TRBV27 and TRBJ1-1, with a tentative D call TRBD1 (6 bases). This CDR3 region has 17 residues. Germline lookup yields CDR1 MNHEY and CDR2 SMNVEV (reference sequence). Trimming removed 3 bases at V and 4 bases at J, with 21 bases between. The CDR3 DNA follows: TGTGCCAGCAGTTTCACGCGGACAGCTATATCATTCACTGAAGCTTTCTTT. Translated: CASSFTRTAISFTEAFF.

The chain couples TRBV11-1 to TRBJ2-7; 7 bases fit TRBD1. Germline values: CDR1 SGHAT, CDR2 FQDESV (reference sequence). CDR3 length: 14 amino acids. After removal of 3 bases from V and 2 bases from J, the junction contained 4 bases not matched to a gene. The CDR3: CASSFPGQTYEQYF. The CDR3 nucleotides are TGTGCCAGCAGCTTCCCGGGACAGACCTACGAGCAGTACTTC.

This clone was counted a few times. The V gene is TRBV7-9, the J gene TRBJ2-7, with D unclear. Deletions cut 3 bases from V and 4 bases from J, with 7 bases between. Germline CDR1 and CDR2: SEHNR and FQNEAQ (reference sequence). The CDR3 is 12 amino acids. The CDR3 is CASSLSTYEQYF. The CDR3 DNA follows: TGTGCCAGCAGCTTGTCTACGTACGAGCAGTACTTC.

The CDR3 DNA is TGTGCCACCAGCAGACCTGTAGGGTACGAGCAGTACTTC. Translating it yields CATSRPVGYEQYF. This chain joins TRBV15 and TRBJ2-7; D gene uncertain. Germline V gene lookup returns CDR1 LNHNV and CDR2 YYDKDF (reference sequence). V shed 2 bases and J shed 4 bases, with 9 bases lying between them. The CDR3 length is 13 residues.

This chain uses TRBV20-1 with TRBJ1-4, with D uncertain. V was pared by 5 bases and J by 8 bases, with 9 bases between. CDR3 length equals 11 residues. Germline V CDR1 and CDR2: DFQATT, SNEGSKA (reference sequence). This chain's CDR3 is CSAFAPEKLFF. The CDR3, as DNA: TGCAGTGCTTTTGCGCCGGAAAAACTGTTTTTT.